These 30 T cell receptor beta chains came from one sample sequenced in a study of T cells after yellow fever vaccination. MiXCR, run by TCRdb on the 5' RACE reads, gives a single entry per CDR3 protein. Among more than 25,000 distinct CDR3 sequences listed, about 6% were seen once. The specimen comprised PBMCs, either bulk or a sorted T-cell subset (CD4+, CD8+, memory, or dextramer-sorted; not recorded which), sampled on the day of the yellow fever booster vaccination. The origin of the receptors is a man aged 25 to 40 who received the YFV17D yellow fever vaccine.

This clonotype has at least ten counts. The chain employs TRBV7-3 and TRBJ2-2; TRBD2 matches 7 bases. The V gene's germline CDR1 is SGHTA and CDR2 FQGTGA. The CDR3 runs to 16 residues. J lost 5 bases, V lost 1 base, and 7 bases had no gene match. The CDR3 coding sequence is TGTGCCAGCAGCTTAATGGCGGGAGCTCAAACCGGGGAGCTGTTTTTT. Translated, it gives CASSLMAGAQTGELFF.

The table lists this clonotype with many counts. The rearrangement links TRBV24-1 to TRBJ2-7, with 7 bases fitting TRBD2. Germline V CDR1 and CDR2: KGHDR, SFDVKD. This CDR3 has 13 amino acids. J lost 4 bases, V lost 4 bases, and 3 bases had no gene match. The CDR3 reads CATSDGGGYEQYF. The CDR3 DNA reads TGTGCCACCAGTGACGGCGGGGGTTACGAGCAGTACTTC.

The sample holds many counts of this clonotype. This chain connects TRBV5-1 to TRBJ2-1; 11 bases are a match to TRBD2. The germline V gene encodes CDR1 SGHRS and CDR2 YFSETQ. This CDR3 is 16 amino acids long. V dropped 4 bases and J dropped 8; count of bases not matched to a gene: 11. The CDR3 DNA sequence: TGCGCCAGCAGCCGCACTAGCGGGAGAATATTCTATGAGCAGTTCTTC. Translation gives CASSRTSGRIFYEQFF.

This CDR3 reads CSARDFGGDSPSGYNEQFF. In nucleotides, the CDR3 is TGCAGTGCTAGAGATTTTGGCGGGGACAGCCCTTCGGGCTACAATGAGCAGTTCTTC. The rearrangement uses TRBV20-1 and TRBJ2-1; a possible D gene is TRBD1 (7 bases). CDR1 and CDR2 (germline): DFQATT, SNEGSKA (reference sequence). This CDR3 region has 19 residues. Trimming took 0 bases from V and 3 from J, leaving 24 bases between them.

Ten or more counts support this clonotype. The rearrangement uses TRBV5-1 and TRBJ1-4, with 7 bases identical to TRBD1. The CDR3 extends over 15 amino acids. Trimming cost V 5 bases and J 3 bases; bases outside gene matches: 7. Germline values: CDR1 SGHRS, CDR2 YFSETQ. CDR3 in amino acids: CASRSDRAPNEKLFF. The CDR3 DNA is TGCGCCAGCAGGTCCGACAGGGCCCCTAATGAAAAACTGTTTTTT.

This clonotype was counted ten times or more. V is TRBV12-3 or TRBV12-4 and J is TRBJ2-1, with TRBD1 matching 12 bases. The ends lost 1 base at V and 8 bases at J; junction bases unmatched: 6. This CDR3 has 16 residues. The CDR3 loop reads CASSLVLGTGGYEQFF. In DNA, the CDR3 is TGTGCCAGCAGTTTAGTACTCGGGACAGGGGGCTATGAGCAGTTCTTC.

This clonotype has ten or more counts. The chain is built from TRBV5-1 and TRBJ1-2; tentative D call: TRBD1 (6 bases). Germline V gene sequence: CDR1 SGHRS, CDR2 YFSETQ. V lost 0 bases to trimming and J lost 4 bases, with 13 bases between them. This CDR3 comprises 15 residues. The CDR3 spells CASSLGAGQPYGYTF. In DNA, the CDR3 is TGCGCCAGCAGCTTGGGGGCAGGACAGCCCTATGGCTACACCTTC.

This chain uses TRBV20-1 with TRBJ1-2; D is ambiguous. The CDR3 extends over 16 amino acids. Between the trimmed V and J ends, which lost 0 bases and 5 bases, there was a span of 19 bases. Germline V gene sequence: CDR1 DFQATT, CDR2 SNEGSKA (reference sequence). The CDR3: CSARDSSAYLLYGYTF. The CDR3 DNA reads TGCAGTGCTAGAGATAGTAGCGCTTACCTTCTTTATGGCTACACCTTC.

The chain combines TRBV20-1 with TRBJ1-5; 9 positions match TRBD1. CDR1 is DFQATT, CDR2 SNEGSKA, per germline (reference sequence). Unmatched junction bases numbered 10, after V lost 0 bases and J lost 4 bases. This CDR3 region has 17 residues. In nucleotides, the CDR3 is TGCAGTGCTAGAGATTTCGCGACAGGGGGACGAAATCAGCCCCAGCATTTT. The encoded protein is CSARDFATGGRNQPQHF.

The table lists this clonotype with many counts. The chain is built from TRBV27 and TRBJ2-7, with a tentative D call TRBD2 (5 bases). V dropped 2 bases and J dropped 4 bases, with 18 bases sitting between them. Germline V gene lookup returns CDR1 MNHEY and CDR2 SMNVEV (reference sequence). This CDR3 region has 16 residues. The CDR3 reads CASSLRKEGLEYEQYF. DNA of the CDR3: TGTGCCAGCAGTTTACGAAAAGAGGGCCTCGAGTACGAGCAGTACTTC.

This clonotype came up many times. The chain joins TRBV7-9 to TRBJ2-1; TRBD2 matches 8 bases. The V segment lost 2 bases and the J segment 3 bases; nucleotides outside the gene matches: 6. The CDR3 covers 16 residues. Germline V gene lookup returns CDR1 SEHNR and CDR2 FQNEAQ (reference sequence). The CDR3 spells CASSLKAGEGYNEQFF. Here the CDR3 DNA reads TGTGCCAGCAGCTTAAAAGCGGGAGAGGGCTACAATGAGCAGTTCTTC. Filled out from reference TRBV7-9 and TRBJ2-1, the complete variable domain reads DTGVSQNPRHKITKRGQNVTFRCDPISEHNRLYWYRQTLGQGPEFLTYFQNEAQLEKSRLLSDRFSAERPKGSFSTLEIQRTEQGDSAMYLCASSLKAGEGYNEQFFGPGTRLTVL.

The rearrangement uses TRBV6-2 or TRBV6-3 and TRBJ1-1; D not certain. The germline CDR1 and CDR2 sequences are MNHEY and SVGEGT. CDR3 size: 12 residues. V was trimmed by 2 bases and J by 6 bases, leaving 7 bases between them. The CDR3 here is CASSYPDPEAFF. CDR3 nucleotides: TGTGCCAGCAGTTACCCCGACCCTGAAGCTTTCTTT.

This clonotype is labeled medium-sized. The CDR3 region has the DNA TGTGCCAGCAGCTTAGCTGGAGGGCCAGAAGATACGCAGTATTTT. It translates to CASSLAGGPEDTQYF. This rearrangement joins TRBV7-3 to TRBJ2-3, with D maybe TRBD2 (6 bases). The V gene's germline CDR1 is SGHTA and CDR2 FQGTGA. The CDR3 has 15 amino acids. Deletions cut 2 bases from V and 5 bases from J, with 14 bases between.

This clonotype was seen repeatedly, ten times or more. The chain carries TRBV6-2 or TRBV6-3 and TRBJ2-7; 9 nucleotides agree with TRBD1. Germline CDR1 reads MNHEY; CDR2 reads SVGEGT. The CDR3 is made up of 16 amino acids. The V gene end was trimmed by 6 bases and the J gene end by 3 bases; junction bases not matched to a gene: 12. CDR3 sequence: CASSPASTGGDYEQYF. In DNA form, the CDR3 reads TGTGCCAGCAGCCCCGCGTCGACAGGGGGGGACTACGAGCAGTACTTC.

The chain employs TRBV7-8 and TRBJ1-1; tentatively, D is TRBD1 (6 bases). Deletions cut 4 bases from V and 8 bases from J, with 20 bases between. CDR1 and CDR2 (germline): SGHVS, FQNEAQ. The CDR3 is made up of 15 amino acids. The CDR3: CASSYLSRDTYEAFF. The CDR3 nucleotides are TGTGCCAGCAGCTACTTAAGCCGGGACACCTACGAAGCTTTCTTT.

This clonotype was seen only a few times. The chain combines TRBV6-2 or TRBV6-3 with TRBJ2-3; 14 bases agree with TRBD2. J gave up 4 bases and V 4 bases, and 4 bases lay outside the gene matches. This CDR3 has 16 residues. Germline values: CDR1 MNHEY, CDR2 SVGEGT. CDR3 sequence: CASSSGLAGGPDTQYF. The CDR3 DNA is TGTGCCAGCAGTTCAGGACTAGCGGGAGGCCCAGATACGCAGTATTTT.

In this sample, this clonotype is medium-sized. The J gene is TRBJ2-4, the V gene TRBV5-6; the D gene is possibly TRBD1 (6 bases). The length of the CDR3 is 13 residues. The V gene lost 2 bases and the J gene lost 4 bases, with 7 bases spanning the gap. Germline values: CDR1 SGHDT, CDR2 YYEEEE. CDR3 bases: TGTGCCAGCAGCTTAACAGGGAAAAACATTCAGTACTTC. Encoded protein: CASSLTGKNIQYF.

The chain uses TRBV12-3 or TRBV12-4 and TRBJ1-3; 7 bases match TRBD1. The CDR3 loop spans 15 amino acids. The V gene end was trimmed by 6 bases and the J gene end by 0 bases; junction bases not matched to a gene: 5. Here the CDR3 reads CASSRQGFSGNTIYF. CDR3 bases: TGTGCCAGCAGCAGACAGGGATTCTCTGGAAACACCATATATTTT.

A few counts support this clonotype. The V and J genes are TRBV7-2 and TRBJ2-5; maybe TRBD2 (5 bases). V was clipped by 0 bases and J by 5 bases, with 13 bases between them. There are 15 residues in the CDR3. Germline V lookup: CDR1 SGHTA, CDR2 FQGNSA. CDR3 loop: CASSLAGERRETQYF. The DNA for the CDR3 is TGTGCCAGCAGCTTAGCGGGAGAGCGGCGGGAGACCCAGTACTTC.

The chain links TRBV30 to TRBJ2-7; no clear D gene. The CDR3 is 12 residues long. Germline V gene lookup returns CDR1 GTSNPN and CDR2 SVGIG (reference sequence). DNA for the CDR3: TGTGCTGGGAACAGCCGGGCGAGAGAGCAGTACTTC. The encoded protein is CAGNSRAREQYF.

In this sample, this clonotype turned up many times. The V and J genes are TRBV4-3 and TRBJ2-7, with TRBD2 identical over 9 bases. The CDR3 is 16 amino acids. Trimming cost V 1 base and J 5 bases; bases outside gene matches: 9. CDR1 LGHNA and CDR2 YSLEER come from the germline V gene. The CDR3 DNA follows: TGCGCCAGCAGCCAAGGTCTAGCGGGACGGTCGCACGAGCAGTACTTC. Protein product: CASSQGLAGRSHEQYF.

This clonotype was counted a few times. The chain joins TRBV7-9 to TRBJ1-2; TRBD1 is a possible D gene (5 bases). Germline V gives CDR1 SEHNR, CDR2 FQNEAQ (reference sequence). The germline V and J ends were trimmed by 7 bases and 8 bases, with 17 bases remaining between them. CDR3 size: 13 residues. The DNA of the CDR3 is TGTGCCAGCACCGCCCCGGGGCTTCGGGGCTACACCTTC. Residues: CASTAPGLRGYTF.

The V and J genes are TRBV20-1 and TRBJ2-5; D remains ambiguous. CDR1 and CDR2 from the germline V gene are DFQATT and SNEGSKA (reference sequence). The CDR3 extends over 12 amino acids. V was cut by 1 base and J by 5 bases, with 8 bases left in between. The CDR3: CSARVAVETQYF. CDR3 in DNA: TGCAGTGCTAGAGTCGCAGTCGAGACCCAGTACTTC.

There are many counts of this clonotype. The V call is TRBV21-1, the J call TRBJ2-7; the table's D call TRBD1 went unverified against the DNA. TRBV21-1 is given as a pseudogene. The CDR3 contains 15 residues. CDR3 loop: CASSKTIRAGFEQYF. In nucleotides, the CDR3 is TGTGCCAGCAGCAAAACAATCAGGGCGGGTTTCGAGCAGTACTTC.

The V gene is TRBV12-5, the J gene TRBJ2-1; D remains ambiguous. The CDR3 length is 14 residues. V was trimmed by 1 base and J by 7 bases, leaving 11 bases between them. The germline gives CDR1 LGHNT, CDR2 FRNRAP. The CDR3 protein is CASGLGRRKNEQFF. DNA for the CDR3: TGTGCTAGTGGTTTGGGCCGGCGGAAGAATGAGCAGTTCTTC.

This clonotype was seen many times. This chain joins TRBV2 and TRBJ1-5, with no clear D. Trimming removed 6 bases at V and 4 bases at J, with 13 bases between. Germline V gives CDR1 SNHLY, CDR2 FYNNEI. The CDR3 has 14 amino acids. This chain's CDR3 is CASRGWWTNQPQHF. DNA for the CDR3: TGTGCCAGCAGGGGCTGGTGGACGAATCAGCCCCAGCATTTT.

In its sample, this clonotype was seen many times. The chain links TRBV10-3 to TRBJ2-6; D is possibly TRBD2 (5 bases). Germline V gene lookup returns CDR1 ENHRY and CDR2 SYGVKD. V lost 6 bases and J lost 2, with 11 bases in between. The CDR3 is 15 residues long. CDR3 bases: TGTGCCATCAGGGAGCTAGCTGCTGGGGCCAACGTCCTGACTTTC. Protein: CAIRELAAGANVLTF.

This clonotype was counted at least ten times. This chain joins TRBV5-6 and TRBJ2-4; TRBD1 agrees at 7 bases. Germline V gene data show CDR1 as SGHDT and CDR2 as YYEEEE. Trimming cost V 4 bases and J 0 bases; bases outside gene matches: 4. CDR3 size: 15 residues. The chain's CDR3 is CASSPTGLAKNIQYF. CDR3 nucleotide sequence: TGTGCCAGCAGCCCGACAGGGCTAGCCAAAAACATTCAGTACTTC.

The J gene is TRBJ2-1, the V gene TRBV7-2; 10 bases match TRBD2. The CDR3 length is 14 residues. Trimming cost V 4 bases and J 5 bases; bases outside gene matches: 2. Germline CDR1 reads SGHTA; CDR2 reads FQGNSA. The chain's CDR3 is CASSWTSGNNEQFF. DNA of the CDR3: TGTGCCAGCAGCTGGACTAGCGGAAACAATGAGCAGTTCTTC.

Details on this clonotype: A read error is possible here, since a much larger clone lies one base away. The chain carries TRBV12-3 or TRBV12-4 and TRBJ2-7; 9 bases fit TRBD1. This CDR3 has 13 amino acids. The CDR3 DNA is TGTGCCAGCAGTTCACAGGGGGCAGGCGAGCTGTACTTC. Encoded protein: CASSSQGAGELYF.